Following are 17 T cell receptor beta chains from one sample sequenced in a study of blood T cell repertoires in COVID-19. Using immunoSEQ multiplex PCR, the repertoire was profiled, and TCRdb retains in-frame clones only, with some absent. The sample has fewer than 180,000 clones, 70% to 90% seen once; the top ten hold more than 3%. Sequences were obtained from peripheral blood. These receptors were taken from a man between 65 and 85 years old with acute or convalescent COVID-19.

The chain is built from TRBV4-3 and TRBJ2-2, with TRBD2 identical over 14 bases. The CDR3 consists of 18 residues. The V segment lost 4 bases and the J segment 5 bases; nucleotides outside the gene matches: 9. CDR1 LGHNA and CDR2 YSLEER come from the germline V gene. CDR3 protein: CASSPGLAGGKRTGELFF. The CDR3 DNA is TGCGCCAGCAGCCCCGGACTAGCGGGAGGAAAAAGGACCGGGGAGCTGTTTTTT.

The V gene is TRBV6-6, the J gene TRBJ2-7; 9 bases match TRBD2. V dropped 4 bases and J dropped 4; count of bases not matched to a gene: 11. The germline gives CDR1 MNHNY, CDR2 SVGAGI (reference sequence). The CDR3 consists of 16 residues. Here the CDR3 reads CASSSSGISSTYEQYF. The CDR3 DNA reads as TGTGCCAGCAGTTCTAGCGGGATTAGTAGTACTTACGAGCAGTACTTC.

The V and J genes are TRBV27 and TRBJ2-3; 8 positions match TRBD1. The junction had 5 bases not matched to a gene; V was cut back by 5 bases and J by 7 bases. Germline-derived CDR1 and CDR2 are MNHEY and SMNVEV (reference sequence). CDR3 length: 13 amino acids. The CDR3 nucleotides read TGTGCCAGCAGTGTGCAGGGGGCGTATACGCAGTATTTT. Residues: CASSVQGAYTQYF.

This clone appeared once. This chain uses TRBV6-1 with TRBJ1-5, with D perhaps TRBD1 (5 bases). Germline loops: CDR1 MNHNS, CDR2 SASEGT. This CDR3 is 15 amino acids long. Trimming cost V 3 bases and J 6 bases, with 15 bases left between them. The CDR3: CASSDRAEWIQPQHF. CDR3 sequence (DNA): TGTGCCAGCAGTGACAGGGCGGAATGGATTCAGCCCCAGCATTTT.

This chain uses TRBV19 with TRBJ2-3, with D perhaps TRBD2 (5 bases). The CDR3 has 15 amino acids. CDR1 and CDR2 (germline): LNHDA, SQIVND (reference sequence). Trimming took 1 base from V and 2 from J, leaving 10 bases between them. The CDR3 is CASSIVPSITDTQYF. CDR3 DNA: TGTGCCAGTAGTATAGTGCCTAGCATCACAGATACGCAGTATTTT.

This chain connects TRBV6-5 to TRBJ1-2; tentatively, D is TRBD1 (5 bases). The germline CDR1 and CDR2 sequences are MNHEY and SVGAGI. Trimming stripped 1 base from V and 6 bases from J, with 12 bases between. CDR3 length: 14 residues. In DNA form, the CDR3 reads TGTGCCAGCAGTTACTACCGGAGGGGAGATGGCTACACCTTC. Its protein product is CASSYYRRGDGYTF.

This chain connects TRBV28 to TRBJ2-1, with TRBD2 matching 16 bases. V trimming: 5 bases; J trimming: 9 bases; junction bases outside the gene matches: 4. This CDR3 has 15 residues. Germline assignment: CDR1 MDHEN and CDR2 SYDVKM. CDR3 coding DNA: TGTGCCAGCAGTGGGACTAGCGGGAGGGCCGTTGAGCAGTTCTTC. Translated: CASSGTSGRAVEQFF.

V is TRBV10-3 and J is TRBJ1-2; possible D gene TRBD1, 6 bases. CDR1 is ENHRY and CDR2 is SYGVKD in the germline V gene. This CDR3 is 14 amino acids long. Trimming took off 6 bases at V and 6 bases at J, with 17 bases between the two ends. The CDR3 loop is CAISEYPDRNGYTF. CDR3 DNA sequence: TGTGCCATCAGCGAATACCCTGACAGGAATGGCTACACCTTC.

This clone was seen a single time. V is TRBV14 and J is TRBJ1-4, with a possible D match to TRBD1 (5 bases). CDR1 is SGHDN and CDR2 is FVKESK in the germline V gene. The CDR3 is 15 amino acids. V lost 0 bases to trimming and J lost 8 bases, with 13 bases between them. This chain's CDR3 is CASSQDGAWGEKLFF. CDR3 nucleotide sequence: TGTGCCAGCAGCCAAGATGGGGCCTGGGGAGAAAAACTGTTTTTT.

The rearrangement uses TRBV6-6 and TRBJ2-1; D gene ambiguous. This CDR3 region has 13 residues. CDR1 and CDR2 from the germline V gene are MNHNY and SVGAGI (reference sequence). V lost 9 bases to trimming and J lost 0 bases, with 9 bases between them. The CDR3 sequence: CASSQSSYNEQFF. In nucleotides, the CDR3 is TGTGCCAGTAGCCAGAGCTCCTACAATGAGCAGTTCTTC.

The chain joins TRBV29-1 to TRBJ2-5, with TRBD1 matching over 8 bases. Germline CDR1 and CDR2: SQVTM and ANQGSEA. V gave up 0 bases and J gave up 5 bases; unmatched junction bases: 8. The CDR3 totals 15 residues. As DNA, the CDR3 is TGCAGCGTTGAAGATCGACAGGGGATGTGGGAGACCCAGTACTTC. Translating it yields CSVEDRQGMWETQYF.

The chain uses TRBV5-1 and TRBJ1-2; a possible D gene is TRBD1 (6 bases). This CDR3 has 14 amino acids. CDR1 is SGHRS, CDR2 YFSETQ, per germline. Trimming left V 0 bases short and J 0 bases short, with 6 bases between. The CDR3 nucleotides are TGCGCCAGCAGCTTGGACAGGGCTAACTATGGCTACACCTTC. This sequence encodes CASSLDRANYGYTF.

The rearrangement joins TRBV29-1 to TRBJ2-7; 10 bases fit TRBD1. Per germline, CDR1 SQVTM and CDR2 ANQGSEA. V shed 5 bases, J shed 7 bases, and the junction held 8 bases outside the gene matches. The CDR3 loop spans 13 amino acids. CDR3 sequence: CSVRGQGDGEQYF. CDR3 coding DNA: TGCAGCGTTCGTGGACAGGGGGACGGAGAGCAGTACTTC.

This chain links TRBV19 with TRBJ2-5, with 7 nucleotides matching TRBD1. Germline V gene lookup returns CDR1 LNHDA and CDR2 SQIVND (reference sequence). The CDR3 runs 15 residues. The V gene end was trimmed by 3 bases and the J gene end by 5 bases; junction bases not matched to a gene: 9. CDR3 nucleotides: TGTGCCAGTAGTATTGACAGGGATCGGGCCGAGACCCAGTACTTC. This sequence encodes CASSIDRDRAETQYF.

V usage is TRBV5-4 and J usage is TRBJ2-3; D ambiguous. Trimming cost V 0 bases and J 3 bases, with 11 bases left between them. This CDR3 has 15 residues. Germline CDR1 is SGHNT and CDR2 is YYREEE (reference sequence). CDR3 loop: CASSLDTGATDTQYF. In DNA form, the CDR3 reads TGTGCCAGCAGCTTGGATACCGGAGCAACAGATACGCAGTATTTT. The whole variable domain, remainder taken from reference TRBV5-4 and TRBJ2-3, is ETGVTQSPTHLIKTRGQQVTLRCSSQSGHNTVSWYQQALGQGPQFIFQYYREEENGRGNFPPRFSGLQFPNYSSELNVNALELDDSALYLCASSLDTGATDTQYFGPGTRLTVL.

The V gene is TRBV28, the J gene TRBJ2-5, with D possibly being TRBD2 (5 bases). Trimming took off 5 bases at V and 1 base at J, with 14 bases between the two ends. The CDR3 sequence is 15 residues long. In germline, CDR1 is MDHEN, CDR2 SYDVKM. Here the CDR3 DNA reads TGTGCCAGCAGTGAAGGGCGGGTAAGCCAAGAGACCCAGTACTTC. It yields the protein CASSEGRVSQETQYF. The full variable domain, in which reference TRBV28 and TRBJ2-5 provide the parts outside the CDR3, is DVKVTQSSRYLVKRTGEKVFLECVQDMDHENMFWYRQDPGLGLRLIYFSYDVKMKEKGDIPEGYSVSREKKERFSLILESASTNQTSMYLCASSEGRVSQETQYFGPGTRLLVL.

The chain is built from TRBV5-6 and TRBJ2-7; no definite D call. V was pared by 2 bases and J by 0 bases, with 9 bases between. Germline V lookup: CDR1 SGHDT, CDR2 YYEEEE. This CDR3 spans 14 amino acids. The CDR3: CASSLASSSYEQYF. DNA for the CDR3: TGTGCCAGCAGCTTAGCATCTAGCTCCTACGAGCAGTACTTC.